Following are 27 T cell receptor beta chains from one sample sequenced in a study of control samples from healthy donors and cancer patients. TCRdb's copy holds only in-frame clones and misses some; the assay was immunoSEQ multiplex PCR. The table lists roughly 100,000 clones, roughly 92% of them singletons. Input material: blood. These receptors were obtained from a human donor in good health. The donor label of this sample is uncertain.

V is TRBV2 and J is TRBJ2-7; the D gene is possibly TRBD2 (6 bases). CDR1 is SNHLY and CDR2 is FYNNEI in the germline V gene. This CDR3 contains 13 residues. With 6 bases removed from V and 2 bases from J, the gap between germline ends came to 11 bases. The CDR3 reads CASSRDLAYEQYF. The CDR3 DNA follows: TGTGCCAGCAGCCGGGACTTGGCCTACGAGCAGTACTTC.

Concerning this clone: Other DNA sequences in the sample encode the same CDR3. J is TRBJ2-3 and V is TRBV13; TRBD2 matches at 7 bases. The CDR3 is 14 residues long. Trimming removed 3 bases from V and 1 base from J; junction bases left unmatched: 1. Germline lookup yields CDR1 PRHDT and CDR2 FYEKMQ (reference sequence). CDR3 DNA: TGTGCCAGCAGCTTGGGGGGGGGCACAGATACGCAGTATTTT. Amino acid sequence: CASSLGGGTDTQYF. The variable domain in full, completed from reference TRBV13 and TRBJ2-3, reads AAGVIQSPRHLIKEKRETATLKCYPIPRHDTVYWYQQGPGQDPQFLISFYEKMQSDKGSIPDRFSAQQFSDYHSELNMSSLELGDSALYFCASSLGGGTDTQYFGPGTRLTVL.

This rearrangement joins TRBV5-1 to TRBJ1-5, with D perhaps TRBD1 (6 bases). Germline CDR1 and CDR2: SGHRS and YFSETQ. This CDR3 spans 14 amino acids. Between the trimmed V and J ends, which lost 2 bases and 7 bases, there was a span of 13 bases. The CDR3 spells CASSLGGVGQPQHF. DNA for the CDR3: TGCGCCAGCAGCTTAGGGGGTGTAGGGCAGCCCCAGCATTTT.

V is TRBV5-1 and J is TRBJ2-7, with no clear D. The germline V gene encodes CDR1 SGHRS and CDR2 YFSETQ. Trimming stripped 5 bases from V and 6 bases from J, with 15 bases between. The CDR3 is made up of 13 amino acids. DNA of the CDR3: TGCGCCAGCAGTCGGAGCGTTCCCATCGAGCAGTACTTC. As protein: CASSRSVPIEQYF.

The chain is built from TRBV6-4 and TRBJ2-7; TRBD2 matches 7 bases. V was clipped by 2 bases and J by 4 bases; unmatched bases: 8. This CDR3 spans 15 amino acids. Germline lookup yields CDR1 MRHNA and CDR2 SNTAGT. The CDR3 region is CASSDLGGSSYEQYF. The CDR3 DNA reads as TGTGCCAGCAGTGACCTCGGGGGGTCATCGTACGAGCAGTACTTC.

The CDR3 is CASSSSGGGGDTQYF. The CDR3 DNA is TGCGCCAGCAGCTCTAGCGGGGGTGGTGGGGATACGCAGTATTTT. The rearrangement joins TRBV5-1 to TRBJ2-3; TRBD2 agrees at 10 bases. V shed 3 bases and J 6 bases; nucleotides not matched to a gene: 7. Germline V CDR1 and CDR2: SGHRS, YFSETQ. This CDR3 has 15 residues. Variable domain in full (rest from reference TRBV5-1 and TRBJ2-3): KAGVTQTPRYLIKTRGQQVTLSCSPISGHRSVSWYQQTPGQGLQFLFEYFSETQRNKGNFPGRFSGRQFSNSRSEMNVSTLELGDSALYLCASSSSGGGGDTQYFGPGTRLTVL.

This sequence joins TRBV2 and TRBJ2-7; 8 nucleotides agree with TRBD1. With 7 bases clipped from V and 1 base from J, the junction kept 18 bases outside the gene matches. The germline V gene encodes CDR1 SNHLY and CDR2 FYNNEI. This CDR3 is built from 18 residues. The DNA for the CDR3 is TGTGCCAGCACCGCCATAATCCCGGGACAGGACACATCCTACGAGCAGTACTTC. Translated, it gives CASTAIIPGQDTSYEQYF.

The chain employs TRBV5-1 and TRBJ2-2, with D uncertain. CDR1 and CDR2 from the germline V gene are SGHRS and YFSETQ. Trimming cost V 8 bases and J 1 base, with 12 bases left between them. The CDR3 runs 14 residues. The CDR3 DNA is TGCGCCAGTTCTATTGGGGTGAACACCGGGGAGCTGTTTTTT. Translating gives CASSIGVNTGELFF.

This clone was seen only once. The chain couples TRBV18 to TRBJ2-2; weak D call: TRBD1 (6 bases). Per germline, CDR1 KGHSH and CDR2 LQKENI. This CDR3 comprises 18 residues. V lost 4 bases, J lost 2 bases, and 20 bases lay in between. The DNA of the CDR3 is TGTGCCAGCTCACTCAACCAACGGGACACACCAAACACCGGGGAGCTGTTTTTT. Translation gives CASSLNQRDTPNTGELFF.

The CDR3 spells CASSRRASRGSEQFF. CDR3 in DNA: TGTGCCAGCAGCCGCCGTGCTAGCAGGGGGAGTGAGCAGTTCTTC. V usage is TRBV7-9 and J usage is TRBJ2-1; 7 bases match TRBD1. CDR1 SEHNR and CDR2 FQNEAQ come from the germline V gene (reference sequence). The ends lost 5 bases at V and 9 bases at J; junction bases unmatched: 13. CDR3 length: 15 residues. Filled out from reference TRBV7-9 and TRBJ2-1, the complete variable domain reads DTGVSQNPRHKITKRGQNVTFRCDPISEHNRLYWYRQTLGQGPEFLTYFQNEAQLEKSRLLSDRFSAERPKGSFSTLEIQRTEQGDSAMYLCASSRRASRGSEQFFGPGTRLTVL.

The J gene is TRBJ1-1, the V gene TRBV5-1; D might be TRBD1 (5 bases). From germline, CDR1 is SGHRS and CDR2 YFSETQ. Trimming left V 5 bases short and J 2 bases short, with 10 bases between. The CDR3 extends over 13 amino acids. CDR3 amino acids: CASRPGSNTEAFF. In DNA form, the CDR3 reads TGCGCCAGCAGACCAGGGAGTAACACTGAAGCTTTCTTT.

The rearrangement uses TRBV27 and TRBJ1-6; D is unclear. CDR1 MNHEY and CDR2 SMNVEV come from the germline V gene (reference sequence). The CDR3 sequence is 14 residues long. Trimming cost V 9 bases and J 5 bases, with 14 bases left between them. As DNA, the CDR3 is TGTGCCAGGCACGGAGAAACAAATAATTCACCCCTCCACTTT. Its translation is CARHGETNNSPLHF.

The rearrangement links TRBV7-2 to TRBJ1-5; D is uncertain. Germline V gene lookup returns CDR1 SGHTA and CDR2 FQGNSA. V lost 1 base, J lost 4 bases, and 11 bases lay in between. CDR3 length: 15 amino acids. The CDR3 protein is CASSLVAAPNQPQHF. The CDR3 nucleotides are TGTGCCAGCAGCTTAGTGGCAGCCCCGAATCAGCCCCAGCATTTT.

The J gene is TRBJ2-2, the V gene TRBV5-4; 9 bases are shared with TRBD1. With V trimmed by 0 bases and J by 3 bases, 0 bases remained unmatched. Germline V gene data show CDR1 as SGHNT and CDR2 as YYREEE (reference sequence). The CDR3 is made up of 15 amino acids. In DNA form, the CDR3 reads TGTGCCAGCAGCTTGGGGACAGGGGACACCGGGGAGCTGTTTTTT. Residues: CASSLGTGDTGELFF.

A word on this clone: At one end, the junction sequence differs from germline, possibly due to a read error. The chain links TRBV7-7 to TRBJ2-3; TRBD1 matches 7 bases. The CDR3 has 15 residues. Per the germline V gene, CDR1 is SSHAT and CDR2 is FNYEAQ (reference sequence). For the CDR3, the DNA is TGTGCTAGCAGCCACACGGGGACAGCCACAGATACGCAGTATTTT. This gives the protein CASSHTGTATDTQYF.

The chain is built from TRBV11-2 and TRBJ1-2; 7 nucleotides match TRBD1. The trim removed 2 bases at V and 0 bases at J, leaving 9 bases unmatched. The CDR3 is made up of 17 amino acids. From germline, CDR1 is SGHAT and CDR2 FQNNGV. The CDR3 sequence: CASSLPRTGLANYGYTF. The CDR3 DNA sequence: TGTGCCAGCAGCTTACCCCGGACAGGCTTAGCTAACTATGGCTACACCTTC.

The gene calls are TRBV13 and TRBJ2-7, with D tentatively TRBD1 (5 bases). The CDR3 contains 14 residues. The V gene lost 4 bases and the J gene lost 6 bases, with 16 bases spanning the gap. Germline V gene lookup returns CDR1 PRHDT and CDR2 FYEKMQ (reference sequence). Here the CDR3 reads CASSSTGPVGEQYF. The CDR3 nucleotides are TGTGCCAGCAGCTCAACAGGACCGGTTGGCGAGCAGTACTTC.

The chain's CDR3 is CAIRGDRSSGNTIYF. The CDR3 DNA is TGTGCCATCAGAGGTGACAGGAGCTCTGGAAACACCATATATTTT. The V gene is TRBV10-3, the J gene TRBJ1-3; tentatively, D is TRBD1 (6 bases). The V end lost 6 bases, the J end lost 0 bases, and 12 bases lay between the germline ends. Germline values: CDR1 ENHRY, CDR2 SYGVKD. The CDR3 loop spans 15 amino acids.

The chain couples TRBV9 to TRBJ2-5, with a weak D call TRBD1 (6 bases). Trimming pared 0 bases from V and 2 bases from J, leaving 8 bases between. The CDR3 length is 14 residues. Germline CDR1 SGDLS, CDR2 YYNGEE. The CDR3 loop reads CASSVAGQQETQYF. The CDR3 region has the DNA TGTGCCAGCAGCGTAGCGGGACAACAAGAGACCCAGTACTTC.

The gene calls are TRBV20-1 and TRBJ2-1, with 10 positions matching TRBD2. This CDR3 spans 14 amino acids. Germline CDR1 is DFQATT and CDR2 is SNEGSKA (reference sequence). Unmatched junction bases numbered 3, after V lost 3 bases and J lost 4 bases. The CDR3 sequence: CSASKRGGYNEQFF. CDR3 DNA sequence: TGCAGTGCTAGTAAGCGGGGGGGATACAATGAGCAGTTCTTC.

The CDR3, as DNA: TGTGCCAGTAGTATAGGTATCGGGACAGACTATGGCTACACCTTC. It encodes CASSIGIGTDYGYTF. The V and J genes are TRBV19 and TRBJ1-2, with 7 positions matching TRBD1. V was clipped by 1 base and J by 3 bases; unmatched bases: 5. CDR1 and CDR2 from the germline V gene are LNHDA and SQIVND (reference sequence). There are 15 residues in the CDR3.

The rearrangement uses TRBV4-1 and TRBJ1-5, with no clear D. The V and J ends lost 0 bases and 2 bases respectively, with 11 bases between them. The CDR3 loop spans 16 amino acids. CDR1 is MGHRA and CDR2 is YSYEKL in the germline V gene. The CDR3 is CASSQEIGVGNQPQHF. The CDR3 DNA sequence: TGCGCCAGCAGCCAAGAAATCGGGGTGGGCAATCAGCCCCAGCATTTT.

J is TRBJ1-3 and V is TRBV27, with D hard to call. Per the germline V gene, CDR1 is MNHEY and CDR2 is SMNVEV (reference sequence). This CDR3 contains 14 residues. V dropped 7 bases and J dropped 4 bases, with 14 bases sitting between them. The CDR3 protein is CASKALFSGNTIYF. CDR3 sequence (DNA): TGTGCCAGCAAGGCGCTTTTTAGCGGAAACACCATATATTTT.

J is TRBJ2-7 and V is TRBV5-5; D gene unclear. The CDR3 length is 11 residues. V was pared by 0 bases and J by 10 bases, with 8 bases between. Per the germline V gene, CDR1 is SGHKS and CDR2 is YYEKEE (reference sequence). CDR3 protein: CASSLAAAQYF. CDR3 coding DNA: TGTGCCAGCAGCTTGGCGGCGGCACAGTACTTC.

The chain carries TRBV28 and TRBJ2-5; 8 bases map to TRBD1. This CDR3 region has 14 residues. Per germline, CDR1 MDHEN and CDR2 SYDVKM. Trimming removed 7 bases from V and 4 bases from J; junction bases left unmatched: 8. The CDR3 coding sequence is TGTGCCAGCAACCCGGACAGGGTACGAGAGACCCAGTACTTC. Amino acid sequence: CASNPDRVRETQYF.

The chain has TRBV24-1 and TRBJ1-1; D possibly corresponds to TRBD1 (5 bases). This CDR3 spans 12 amino acids. Germline values: CDR1 KGHDR, CDR2 SFDVKD. The V end was cut by 7 bases, the J end by 2 bases, with 7 bases between. For the CDR3, the DNA is TGTGCCACCAGGGACACAAACACTGAAGCTTTCTTT. Amino acids: CATRDTNTEAFF.

The genes are TRBV28 and TRBJ1-2; D remains unclear. Trimming removed 8 bases from V and 4 bases from J, with 14 bases in between. CDR1 and CDR2 from the germline V gene are MDHEN and SYDVKM. There are 13 residues in the CDR3. DNA of the CDR3: TGTGCCAGCCGCTCGACCGGGATCTATGGCTACACCTTC. Translation gives CASRSTGIYGYTF.